This entry features one TCR beta chain sequence. This receptor's antigen is unknown. The record has no base qualities; no much larger clone is one base away. Each collaborating institution followed its own protocols to collect whole blood in K2EDTA tubes. For TCRbeta analysis, collaborators shipped samples in one of three forms: frozen whole blood, isolated PBMCs, or DNA extracted from either of those sample types. Based on the germline V gene, the CDR1 and CDR2 sequences are SGHTA and FQGNSA. Counted from cysteine to phenylalanine, this CDR3 has 15 amino acids. The retained sequence is limited to the CDR3, 45 bases, with the frame set at the first base. The germline ends are 14 bases apart after V is trimmed by 5 bases and J by 4 bases. The entry originates in a study of blood T cell repertoires in COVID-19 (dated by TCRdb to 2019 to 2021). General notes on the study: Samples from collaborators originated in the United States, Italy and Spain and spanned both the acute and convalescent phases of COVID-19. The material from the prospective study consisted of cDNA or gDNA derived from T cells, B-cell-depleted T cells, or PBMCs. Deeply sampled blood TCRbeta repertoires from subjects exposed to, actively infected with, or recovered from COVID-19 were included in the dataset. The repertoires were released in a freely available public database intended as a resource for research on the immune response to SARS-CoV-2. Samples were obtained from the ongoing ImmuneRACE study (first 160 participants) and from 1,254 subjects provided by 6 global collaborators. A de-identified subject ID, COVID-19 status, age in years and sex were almost always included in the sample metadata. HLA class I and class II types, where available, came from metadata supplied by the sample provider rather than from assay-based typing. Paper-wide results and their limitations: The amount of clinical and demographic metadata varied by source and participant and was provided uncurated.

TCRbeta CDR3 regions were amplified from genomic DNA using the immunoSEQ Assay, a bias-controlled multiplex PCR. Per the authors' processing: Nucleated cell counts per sample were estimated from amplification of reference gene primers within the assay. To quantify the absolute abundance of each unique TCRbeta CDR3 rearrangement, sequence reads were collapsed and filtered. For each sample, productive Simpson clonality was calculated as the square root of Simpson's diversity index over productive rearrangements. TCRdb limited this immuneACCESS table to in-frame rearrangements with V and J called. A share of clones is missing; checked studies link under half to unresolved V genes, and the rest is unexplained. V and J calls and clone size are given by that table; D and trimming were obtained from the DNA. In all, the sample holds over 85,000 clones, and about 72% of those were seen once. The ten largest clones capture 9.8% of the sample.

This clonotype was sampled from a man in his 60s with active or convalescent COVID-19. The V gene is TRBV7-2 and the J gene is TRBJ1-4; the D region possibly corresponds to TRBD1 (5 bases align). Sequencing was carried out using peripheral blood. The CDR3 sequence is CASSLMAGINEKLFF. The sequence in DNA is TGTGCCAGCAGCCTCATGGCAGGGATTAATGAAAAACTGTTTTTT.